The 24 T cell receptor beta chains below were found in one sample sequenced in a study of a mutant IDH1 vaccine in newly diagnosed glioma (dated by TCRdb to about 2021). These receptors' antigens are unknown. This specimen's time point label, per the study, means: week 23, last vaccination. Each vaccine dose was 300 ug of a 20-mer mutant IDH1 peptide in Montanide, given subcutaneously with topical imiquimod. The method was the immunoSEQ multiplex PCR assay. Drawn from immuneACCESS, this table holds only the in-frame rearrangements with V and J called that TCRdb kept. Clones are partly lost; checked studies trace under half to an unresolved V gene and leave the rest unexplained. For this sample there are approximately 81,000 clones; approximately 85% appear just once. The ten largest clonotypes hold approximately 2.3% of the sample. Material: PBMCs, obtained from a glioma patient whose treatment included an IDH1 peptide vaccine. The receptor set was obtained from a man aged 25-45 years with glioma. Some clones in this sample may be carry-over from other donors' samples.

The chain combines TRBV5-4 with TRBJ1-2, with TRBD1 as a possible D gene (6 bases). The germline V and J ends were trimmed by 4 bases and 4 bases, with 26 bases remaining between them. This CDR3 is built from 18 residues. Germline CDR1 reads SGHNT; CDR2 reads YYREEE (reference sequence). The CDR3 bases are TGTGCCAGCAGCCTCCCCACCCCGGGACACAAAAGCTCCTATGGCTACACCTTC. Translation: CASSLPTPGHKSSYGYTF.

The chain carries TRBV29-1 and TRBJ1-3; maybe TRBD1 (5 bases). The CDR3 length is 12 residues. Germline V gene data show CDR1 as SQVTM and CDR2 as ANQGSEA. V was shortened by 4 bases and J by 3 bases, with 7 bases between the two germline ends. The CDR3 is CSVAGNGNTIYF. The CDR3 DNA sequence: TGCAGCGTTGCAGGGAATGGAAACACCATATATTTT.

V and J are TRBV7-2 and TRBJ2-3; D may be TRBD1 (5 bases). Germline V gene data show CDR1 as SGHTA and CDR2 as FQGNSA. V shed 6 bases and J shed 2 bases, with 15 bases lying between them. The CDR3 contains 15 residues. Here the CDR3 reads CASSPQDMSTDTQYF. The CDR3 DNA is TGTGCCAGCAGTCCCCAGGACATGTCCACAGATACGCAGTATTTT.

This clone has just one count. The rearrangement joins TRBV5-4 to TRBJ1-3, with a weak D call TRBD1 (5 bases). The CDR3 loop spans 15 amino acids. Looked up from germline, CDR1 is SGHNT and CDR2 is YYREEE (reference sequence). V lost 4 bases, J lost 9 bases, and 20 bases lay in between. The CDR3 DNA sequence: TGTGCCAGCAGCCAAAAGATGACAGAGGAAAGCACCATATATTTT. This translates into CASSQKMTEESTIYF.

The CDR3 spells CASSLSTQQETQYF. The CDR3 coding sequence is TGTGCCAGCAGCTTGAGTACCCAACAAGAGACCCAGTACTTC. This rearrangement joins TRBV5-4 to TRBJ2-5; D ambiguous. This CDR3 has 14 residues. The V end lost 1 base, the J end lost 2 bases, and 9 bases lay between the germline ends. Germline loops: CDR1 SGHNT, CDR2 YYREEE (reference sequence). The entire variable domain, with the rest obtained from reference TRBV5-4 and TRBJ2-5, is as follows: ETGVTQSPTHLIKTRGQQVTLRCSSQSGHNTVSWYQQALGQGPQFIFQYYREEENGRGNFPPRFSGLQFPNYSSELNVNALELDDSALYLCASSLSTQQETQYFGPGTRLLVL.

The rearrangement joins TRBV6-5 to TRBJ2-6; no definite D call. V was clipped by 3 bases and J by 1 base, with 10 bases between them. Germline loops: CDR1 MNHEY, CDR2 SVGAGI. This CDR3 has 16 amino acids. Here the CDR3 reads CASSYGVGSGANVLTF. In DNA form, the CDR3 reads TGTGCCAGCAGTTATGGTGTTGGGTCTGGGGCCAACGTCCTGACTTTC.

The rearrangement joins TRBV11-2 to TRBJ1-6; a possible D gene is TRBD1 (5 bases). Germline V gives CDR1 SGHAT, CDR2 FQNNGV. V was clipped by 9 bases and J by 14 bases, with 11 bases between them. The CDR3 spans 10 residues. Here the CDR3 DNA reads TGTGCCAGGGAGCGGGGGGCCCTCCACTTT. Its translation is CARERGALHF.

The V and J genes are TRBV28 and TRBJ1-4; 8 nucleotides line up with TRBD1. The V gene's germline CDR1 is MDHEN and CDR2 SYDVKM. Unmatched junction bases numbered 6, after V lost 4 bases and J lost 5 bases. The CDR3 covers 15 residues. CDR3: CASSWYRGGNEKLFF. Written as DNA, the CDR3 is TGTGCCAGCAGTTGGTACAGGGGGGGAAATGAAAAACTGTTTTTT.

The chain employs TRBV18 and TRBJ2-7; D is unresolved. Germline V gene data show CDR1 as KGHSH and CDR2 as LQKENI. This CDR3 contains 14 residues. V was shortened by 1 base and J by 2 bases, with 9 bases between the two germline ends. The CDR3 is CASSPQLSTYEQYF. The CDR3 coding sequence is TGTGCCAGCTCACCACAACTATCCACCTACGAGCAGTACTTC.

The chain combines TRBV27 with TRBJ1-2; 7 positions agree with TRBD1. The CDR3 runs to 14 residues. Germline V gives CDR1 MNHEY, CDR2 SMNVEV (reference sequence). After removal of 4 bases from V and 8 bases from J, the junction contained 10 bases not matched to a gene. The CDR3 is CASSSDRAAWGYTF. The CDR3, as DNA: TGTGCCAGCAGTTCCGACAGGGCGGCTTGGGGCTACACCTTC.

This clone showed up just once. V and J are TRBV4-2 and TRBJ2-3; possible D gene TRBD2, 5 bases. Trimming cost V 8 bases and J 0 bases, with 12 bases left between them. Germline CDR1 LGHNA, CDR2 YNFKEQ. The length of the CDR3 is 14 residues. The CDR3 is CASADSESTDTQYF. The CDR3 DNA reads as TGTGCCAGCGCGGACTCCGAAAGCACAGATACGCAGTATTTT.

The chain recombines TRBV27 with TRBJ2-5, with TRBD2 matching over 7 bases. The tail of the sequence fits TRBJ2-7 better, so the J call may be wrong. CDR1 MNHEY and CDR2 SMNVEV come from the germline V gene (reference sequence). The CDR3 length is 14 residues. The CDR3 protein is CASSPRAGIYEQYF. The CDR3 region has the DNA TGTGCCAGCTCCCCGAGAGCGGGAATCTACGAGCAGTACTTC.

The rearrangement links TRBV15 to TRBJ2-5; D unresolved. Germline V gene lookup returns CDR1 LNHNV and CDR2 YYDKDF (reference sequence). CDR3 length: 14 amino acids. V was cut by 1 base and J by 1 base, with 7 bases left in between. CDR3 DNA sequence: TGTGCCACCAGCAGAGTGAACACCCAAGAGACCCAGTACTTC. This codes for CATSRVNTQETQYF.

CDR3 DNA sequence: TGTGCCAGCAGTATGCGGGTCTCCTCCTACGAGCAGTACTTC. This gives the protein CASSMRVSSYEQYF. This chain connects TRBV25-1 to TRBJ2-7; D is possibly TRBD2 (5 bases). CDR1 and CDR2 from the germline V gene are MGHDK and SYGVNS. The CDR3 has 14 residues. Trimming shortened V by 5 bases and J by 0 bases, and 11 bases separated the two germline ends.

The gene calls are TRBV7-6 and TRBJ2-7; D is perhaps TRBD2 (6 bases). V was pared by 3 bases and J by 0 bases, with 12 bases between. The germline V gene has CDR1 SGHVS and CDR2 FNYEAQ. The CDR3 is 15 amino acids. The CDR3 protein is CASSLAGTPSYEQYF. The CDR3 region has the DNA TGTGCCAGCAGCTTGGCCGGGACTCCCTCCTACGAGCAGTACTTC. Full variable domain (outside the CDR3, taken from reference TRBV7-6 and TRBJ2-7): GAGVSQSPRYKVTKRGQDVALRCDPISGHVSLYWYRQALGQGPEFLTYFNYEAQQDKSGLPNDRFSAERPEGSISTLTIQRTEQRDSAMYRCASSLAGTPSYEQYFGPGTRLTVT.

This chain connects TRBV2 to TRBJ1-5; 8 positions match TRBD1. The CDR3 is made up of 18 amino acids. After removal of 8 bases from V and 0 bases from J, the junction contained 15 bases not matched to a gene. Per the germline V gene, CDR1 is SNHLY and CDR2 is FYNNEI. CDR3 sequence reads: CASEGGVTGDPSNQPQHF. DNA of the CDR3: TGTGCCAGCGAGGGTGGAGTGACAGGGGATCCTAGCAATCAGCCCCAGCATTTT. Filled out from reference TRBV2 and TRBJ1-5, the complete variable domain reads EPEVTQTPSHQVTQMGQEVILRCVPISNHLYFYWYRQILGQKVEFLVSFYNNEISEKSEIFDDQFSVERPDGSNFTLKIRSTKLEDSAMYFCASEGGVTGDPSNQPQHFGDGTRLSIL.

CDR3 bases: TGTGCCAGCAAGGGAGGGCTTAGCTCCTACGAGCAGTACTTC. Translated, it gives CASKGGLSSYEQYF. The V gene is TRBV2, the J gene TRBJ2-7, with TRBD2 matching over 7 bases. Per the germline V gene, CDR1 is SNHLY and CDR2 is FYNNEI. V shed 7 bases, J shed 0 bases, and the junction held 6 bases outside the gene matches. CDR3 length: 14 amino acids.

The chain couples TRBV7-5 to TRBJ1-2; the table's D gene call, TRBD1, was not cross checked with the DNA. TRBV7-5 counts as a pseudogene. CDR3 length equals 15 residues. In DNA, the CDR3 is TGTGCCAGCAGCCTCAGGGGGCGAGGGAACTATGGCTACACCTTC. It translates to CASSLRGRGNYGYTF.

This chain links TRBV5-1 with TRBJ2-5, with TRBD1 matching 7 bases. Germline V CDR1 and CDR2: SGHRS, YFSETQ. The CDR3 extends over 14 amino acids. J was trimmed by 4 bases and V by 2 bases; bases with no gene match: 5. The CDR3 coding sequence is TGCGCCAGCAGCTTCAAAACAGGGGTAGAGACCCAGTACTTC. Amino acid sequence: CASSFKTGVETQYF.

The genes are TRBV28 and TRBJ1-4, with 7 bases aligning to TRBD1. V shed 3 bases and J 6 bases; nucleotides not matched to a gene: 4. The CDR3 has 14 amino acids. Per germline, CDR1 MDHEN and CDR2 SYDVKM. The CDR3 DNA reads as TGTGCCAGCAGTTTTCAGGGGGTTGATGAAAAACTGTTTTTT. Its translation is CASSFQGVDEKLFF.

The CDR3 loop is CASSIDRSTGELFF. In nucleotides, the CDR3 is TGTGCCAGTAGTATAGATAGAAGCACCGGGGAGCTGTTTTTT. The chain joins TRBV19 to TRBJ2-2; D call uncertain. The CDR3 covers 14 residues. With 0 bases removed from V and 4 bases from J, the gap between germline ends came to 6 bases. Germline-derived CDR1 and CDR2 are LNHDA and SQIVND (reference sequence).

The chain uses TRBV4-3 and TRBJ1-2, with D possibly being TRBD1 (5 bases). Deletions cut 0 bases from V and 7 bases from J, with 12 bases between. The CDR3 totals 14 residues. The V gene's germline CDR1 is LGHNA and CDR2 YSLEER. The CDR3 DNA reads TGCGCCAGCAGCCAAGACACAAGCAGGGCTGGCTACACCTTC. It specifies CASSQDTSRAGYTF.

CDR3 sequence (DNA): TGTGCCAGCAGCTCCCTACTAGAAGATACGCAGTATTTT. Its protein product is CASSSLLEDTQYF. The chain uses TRBV7-9 and TRBJ2-3, with D possibly being TRBD2 (5 bases). Germline V gene lookup returns CDR1 SEHNR and CDR2 FQNEAQ (reference sequence). This CDR3 has 13 residues. Trimming shortened V by 4 bases and J by 5 bases, and 10 bases separated the two germline ends.

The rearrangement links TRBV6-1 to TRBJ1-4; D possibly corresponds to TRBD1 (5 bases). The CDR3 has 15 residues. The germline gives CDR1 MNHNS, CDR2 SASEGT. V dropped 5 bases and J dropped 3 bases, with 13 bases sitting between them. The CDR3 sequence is CASSWLSGANEKLFF. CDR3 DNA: TGTGCCAGCAGTTGGTTATCGGGGGCTAATGAAAAACTGTTTTTT.